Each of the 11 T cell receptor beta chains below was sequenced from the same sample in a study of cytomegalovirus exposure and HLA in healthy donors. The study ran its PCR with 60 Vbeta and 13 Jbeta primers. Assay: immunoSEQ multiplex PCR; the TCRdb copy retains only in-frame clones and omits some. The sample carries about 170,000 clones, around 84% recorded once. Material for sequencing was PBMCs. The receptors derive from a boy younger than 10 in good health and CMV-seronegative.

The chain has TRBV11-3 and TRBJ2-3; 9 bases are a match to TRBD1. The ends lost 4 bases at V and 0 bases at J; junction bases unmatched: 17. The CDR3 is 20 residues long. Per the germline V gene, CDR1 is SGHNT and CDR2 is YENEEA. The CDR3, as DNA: TGTGCCAGCAGCTCCTACCCTCAAACAGGGGGCCCACCTAGCACAGATACGCAGTATTTT. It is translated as CASSSYPQTGGPPSTDTQYF.

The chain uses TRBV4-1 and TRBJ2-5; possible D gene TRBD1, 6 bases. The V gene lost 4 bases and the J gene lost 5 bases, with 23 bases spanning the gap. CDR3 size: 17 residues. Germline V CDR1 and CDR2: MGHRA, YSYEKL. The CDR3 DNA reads TGCGCCAGCAGCCTAGTGGGGGCCCAAATTCTTCGCGAGACCCAGTACTTC. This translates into CASSLVGAQILRETQYF.

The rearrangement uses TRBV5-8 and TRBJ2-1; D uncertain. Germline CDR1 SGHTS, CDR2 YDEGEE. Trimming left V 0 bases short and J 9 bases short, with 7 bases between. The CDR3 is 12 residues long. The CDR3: CASSLAWSEQFF. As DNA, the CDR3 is TGTGCCAGCAGCTTGGCATGGAGTGAGCAGTTCTTC.

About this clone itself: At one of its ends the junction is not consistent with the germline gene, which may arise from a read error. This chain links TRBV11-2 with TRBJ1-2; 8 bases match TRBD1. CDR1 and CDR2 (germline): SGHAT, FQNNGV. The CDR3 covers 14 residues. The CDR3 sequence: CASSLDRGSRRYTF. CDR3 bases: TGTGCCAGCAGCCTAGACAGGGGCTCGAGACGCTACACCTTC.

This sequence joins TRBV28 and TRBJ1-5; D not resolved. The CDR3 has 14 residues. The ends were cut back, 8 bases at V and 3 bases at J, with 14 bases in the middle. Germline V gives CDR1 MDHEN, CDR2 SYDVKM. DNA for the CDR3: TGTGCCAGCGCGATGGGCAGGCTCAATCAGCCCCAGCATTTT. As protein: CASAMGRLNQPQHF.

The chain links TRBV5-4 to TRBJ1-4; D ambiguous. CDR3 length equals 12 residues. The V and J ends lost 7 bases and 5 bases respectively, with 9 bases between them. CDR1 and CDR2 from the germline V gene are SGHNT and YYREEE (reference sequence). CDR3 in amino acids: CASSAVNEKLFF. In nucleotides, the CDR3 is TGTGCCAGCTCCGCAGTAAATGAAAAACTGTTTTTT. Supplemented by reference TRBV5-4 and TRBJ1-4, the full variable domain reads ETGVTQSPTHLIKTRGQQVTLRCSSQSGHNTVSWYQQALGQGPQFIFQYYREEENGRGNFPPRFSGLQFPNYSSELNVNALELDDSALYLCASSAVNEKLFFGSGTQLSVL.

The CDR3 protein is CASSLPTSGGPSTDTQYF. The CDR3 bases are TGTGCCAGCAGCTTACCGACTAGCGGGGGACCTAGCACAGATACGCAGTATTTT. The rearrangement links TRBV7-9 to TRBJ2-3; 12 bases are shared with TRBD2. The CDR3 contains 18 residues. Germline CDR1 reads SEHNR; CDR2 reads FQNEAQ (reference sequence). The V gene end was trimmed by 2 bases and the J gene end by 0 bases; junction bases not matched to a gene: 6.

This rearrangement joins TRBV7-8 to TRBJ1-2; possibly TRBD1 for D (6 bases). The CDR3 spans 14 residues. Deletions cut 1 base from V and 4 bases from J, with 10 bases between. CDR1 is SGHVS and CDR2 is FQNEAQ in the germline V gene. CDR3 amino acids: CASSLGQVSYGYTF. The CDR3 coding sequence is TGTGCCAGCAGCTTAGGACAGGTTAGCTATGGCTACACCTTC. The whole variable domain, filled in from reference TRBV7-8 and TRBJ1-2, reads GAGVSQSPRYKVAKRGQDVALRCDPISGHVSLFWYQQALGQGPEFLTYFQNEAQLDKSGLPSDRFFAERPEGSVSTLKIQRTQQEDSAVYLCASSLGQVSYGYTFGSGTRLTVV.

In nucleotides, the CDR3 is TGTGCCAGCAGCCCTCCGGACAGGTCCTACGAGCAGTACTTC. It translates to CASSPPDRSYEQYF. V usage is TRBV9 and J usage is TRBJ2-7; TRBD1 matches 7 bases. CDR3 length: 14 amino acids. The trim removed 4 bases at V and 1 base at J, leaving 5 bases unmatched. Germline assignment: CDR1 SGDLS and CDR2 YYNGEE.

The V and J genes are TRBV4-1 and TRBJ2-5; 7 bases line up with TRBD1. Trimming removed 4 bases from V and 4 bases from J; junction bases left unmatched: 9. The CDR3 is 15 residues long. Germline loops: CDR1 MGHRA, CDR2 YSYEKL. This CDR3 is CASSLANRGSETQYF. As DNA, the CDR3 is TGCGCCAGCAGCCTCGCGAACAGGGGATCAGAGACCCAGTACTTC.

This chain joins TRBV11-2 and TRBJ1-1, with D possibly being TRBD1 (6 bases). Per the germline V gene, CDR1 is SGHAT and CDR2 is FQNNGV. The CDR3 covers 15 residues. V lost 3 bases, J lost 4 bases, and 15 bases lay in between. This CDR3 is CASSFQGPGSTEAFF. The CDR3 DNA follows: TGTGCCAGCAGCTTCCAGGGGCCAGGGAGCACTGAAGCTTTCTTT.